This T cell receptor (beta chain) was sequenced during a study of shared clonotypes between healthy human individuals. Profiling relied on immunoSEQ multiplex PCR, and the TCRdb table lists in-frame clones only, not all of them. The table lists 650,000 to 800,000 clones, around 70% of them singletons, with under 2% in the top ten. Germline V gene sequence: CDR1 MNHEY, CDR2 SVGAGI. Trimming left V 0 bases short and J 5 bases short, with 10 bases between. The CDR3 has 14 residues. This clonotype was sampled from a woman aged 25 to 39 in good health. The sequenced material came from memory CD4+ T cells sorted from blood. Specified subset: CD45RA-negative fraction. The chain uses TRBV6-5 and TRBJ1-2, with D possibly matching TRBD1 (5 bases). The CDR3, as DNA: TGTGCCAGCAGTTACTCGTTCTCAGGGTATGGCTACACCTTC. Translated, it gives CASSYSFSGYGYTF.